This T cell receptor (beta chain) was sequenced during a study of blood T cell repertoires in COVID-19. Study information: PBMCs, B-cell-depleted T cells, or T cells were the source of the cDNA or gDNA that made up the material.

Original processing methods: Amplification from reference gene primers served as the basis for estimated nucleated cell counts. The data were produced by immunoSEQ multiplex PCR, yet TCRdb's version contains in-frame clones alone and is incomplete. V, J and clone size are those of that table, while D and trimming were read from the DNA. The sample yields approximately 90,000 clones, about 76% seen once. The origin of this receptor is a human donor in a cohort sampled during active COVID-19. Specimen: peripheral blood.

The CDR3 DNA reads as TGCAGTGCCGTAGTTTATGGCTACACCTTC. This gives the protein CSAVVYGYTF. This chain joins TRBV20-1 and TRBJ1-2; no clear D. The germline V and J ends were trimmed by 6 bases and 5 bases, with 7 bases remaining between them. The CDR3 has 10 residues. CDR1 DFQATT and CDR2 SNEGSKA come from the germline V gene (reference sequence).